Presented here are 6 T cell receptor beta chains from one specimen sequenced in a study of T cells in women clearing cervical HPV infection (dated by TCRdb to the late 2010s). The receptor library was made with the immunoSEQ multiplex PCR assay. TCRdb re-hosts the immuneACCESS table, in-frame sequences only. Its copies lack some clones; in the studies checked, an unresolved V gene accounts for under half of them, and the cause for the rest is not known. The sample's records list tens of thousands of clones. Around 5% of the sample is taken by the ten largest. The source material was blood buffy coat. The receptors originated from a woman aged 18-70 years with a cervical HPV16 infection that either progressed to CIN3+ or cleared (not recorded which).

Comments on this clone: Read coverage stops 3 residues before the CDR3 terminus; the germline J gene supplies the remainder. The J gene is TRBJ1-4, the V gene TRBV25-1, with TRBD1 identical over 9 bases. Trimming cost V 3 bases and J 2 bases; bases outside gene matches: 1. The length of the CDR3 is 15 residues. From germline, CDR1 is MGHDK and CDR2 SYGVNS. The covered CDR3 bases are TGTGCCAGCAGTGACGACAGGGGGACTAATGAAAAA. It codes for CASSDDRGTNEK. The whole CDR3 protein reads CASSDDRGTNEKLFF.

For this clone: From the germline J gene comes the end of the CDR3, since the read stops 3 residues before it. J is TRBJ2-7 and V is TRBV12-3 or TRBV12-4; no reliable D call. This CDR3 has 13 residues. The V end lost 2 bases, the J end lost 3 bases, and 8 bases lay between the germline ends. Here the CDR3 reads CASSLQVGYEQYF. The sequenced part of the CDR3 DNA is TGTGCCAGCAGTTTACAGGTCGGCTACGAG.

CDR3 sequence reads: CASSTGQGANTEAFF. The CDR3 DNA, read in part, is TGTGCCAGTAGTACCGGACAGGGGGCGAACACTGAA. The V and J genes are TRBV19 and TRBJ1-1; TRBD1 aligns across 11 bases. The read falls 3 residues short of the CDR3 end, and the missing part is taken from the germline J gene. This CDR3 region has 15 residues. Germline loops: CDR1 LNHDA, CDR2 SQIVND (reference sequence). V shed 4 bases, J shed 1 base, and the junction held 2 bases outside the gene matches.

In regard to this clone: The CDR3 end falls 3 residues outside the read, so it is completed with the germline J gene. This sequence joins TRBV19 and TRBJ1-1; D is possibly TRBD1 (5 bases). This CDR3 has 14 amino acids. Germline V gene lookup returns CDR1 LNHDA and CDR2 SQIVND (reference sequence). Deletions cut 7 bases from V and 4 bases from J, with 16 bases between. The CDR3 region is CASTLSRQGTEAFF. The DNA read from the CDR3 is TGTGCCAGTACCCTAAGCAGGCAGGGCACTGAA.

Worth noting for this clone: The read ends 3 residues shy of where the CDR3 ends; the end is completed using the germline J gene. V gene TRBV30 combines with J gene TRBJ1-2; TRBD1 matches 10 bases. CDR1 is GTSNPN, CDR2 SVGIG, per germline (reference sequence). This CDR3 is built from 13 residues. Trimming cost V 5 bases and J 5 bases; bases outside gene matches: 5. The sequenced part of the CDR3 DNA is TGTGCCTGGGGACAGGGGGTCGGTTATGGC. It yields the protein CAWGQGVGYG. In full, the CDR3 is CAWGQGVGYGYTF.

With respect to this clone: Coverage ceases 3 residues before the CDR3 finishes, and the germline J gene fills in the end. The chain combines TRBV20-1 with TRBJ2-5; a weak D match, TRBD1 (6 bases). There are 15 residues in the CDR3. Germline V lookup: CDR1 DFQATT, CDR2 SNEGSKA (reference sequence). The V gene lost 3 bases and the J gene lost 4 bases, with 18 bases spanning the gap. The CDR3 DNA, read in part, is TGCAGTGCTAGGGATTCAGGGGCCCCGCGAGAGACC. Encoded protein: CSARDSGAPRET. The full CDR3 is CSARDSGAPRETQYF.